The rows below give T cell receptor beta chains drawn from one sample of a study of T cell repertoires in cytomegalovirus infection. MiXCR was run by TCRdb on the reads, yielding one entry per CDR3 protein. The profile covers around 300,000 distinct CDR3 sequences, with about 25% appearing a single time and 13% taken by the ten largest. These receptors' antigens are unknown. The sequencing used cultured PBMCs, collected from culture after CMV antigen stimulation. The receptors originated from a human donor in good health (CMV status not recorded). Some clones in this sample may be carry-over from other donors' samples. CDR3s include the opening cysteine and the closing phenylalanine or tryptophan. A D gene is named only where the DNA matches it firmly. Some rows mark clone size as missing; the rest say once, few, many or name a class of expanded clone.

. TRBJ1-4 . TRBV18 TGTGCCAGCAAAAACCGAGCAACTAATGAAAAACTGTTTTTT CASKNRATNEKLFF
. TRBJ2-5 . TRBV20-1 TGCAGTGCTCCGCCGGGACTGTTAGAGACCCAGTACTTC CSAPPGLLETQYF
few TRBJ2-3 TRBD2 TRBV19 TGTGCCAGTAGTGCTCTACATACCGGGACTAGCGGTGATACGCAGTATTTT CASSALHTGTSGDTQYF
few TRBJ2-7 TRBD1 TRBV2 TGTGCCAGCAAGCCGGGACAGGGATCCTACGAGCAGTACTTC CASKPGQGSYEQYF
. TRBJ1-2 . TRBV4-1 TGCGCCAGCAGCCACCTCTATGGCTACACCTTC CASSHLYGYTF
many TRBJ2-7 TRBD2 TRBV7-2 TGTGCCAGCAGCCCCCCCCGGGAGGGCGAGCAGTACTTC CASSPPREGEQYF
few TRBJ2-5 . TRBV12-3/TRBV12-4 TGTGCCAGCAGCCAAGGGGCAGGCTACCAAGAGACCCAGTACTTC CASSQGAGYQETQYF
. TRBJ2-2 . TRBV9 TGTGCCAGCAGCGTGAGAGGATTGAGCGGAAACACCGGGGAGCTGTTTTTT CASSVRGLSGNTGELFF
. TRBJ2-6 TRBD1 TRBV6-2/TRBV6-3 TGTGCCAGCAGTGATAGGACAGGGCGGGTCAACGTCCTGACTTTC CASSDRTGRVNVLTF
. TRBJ1-6 TRBD1 TRBV28 TGTGCCAGCAGGTCCGACAGGGTATGGGGAAGCTCCTATAATTCACCCCTCCACTTT CASRSDRVWGSSYNSPLHF
. TRBJ2-3 TRBD2 TRBV20-1 TGCAGTGCTAGATGGACTAGTTTGTCAGATACGCAGTATTTT CSARWTSLSDTQYF
. TRBJ1-1 . TRBV11-3 TGTGCCAGCAGCTTCCTGACAGGGAACACTGAAGCTTTCTTT CASSFLTGNTEAFF
. TRBJ2-7 TRBD2 TRBV5-4 TGTGCCAGCAGCCGGGGGGGTGGGACACCCTCCTACGAGCAGTACTTC CASSRGGGTPSYEQYF
. TRBJ2-5 TRBD1 TRBV15 TGTGCCACCAGCAGAGCAATAACGGGCTCCAGGGGGAGAACCCAGTACTTC CATSRAITGSRGRTQYF
. TRBJ2-2 . TRBV11-2 TGTGCCAGCAGCTTGGGACGGGTGGGGGAGCTGTTTTTT CASSLGRVGELFF
many TRBJ2-1 . TRBV4-3 TGCGCCAGCAGCCCCGTAGAGTCATCCTACAATGAGCAGTTCTTC CASSPVESSYNEQFF
few TRBJ1-1 . TRBV6-1 TGTGCCAGCAGTGAAGGGATGAGGGTCGGCGCTTTCTTT CASSEGMRVGAFF
. TRBJ2-1 TRBD1 TRBV2 TGTGCCAGCAGTGGGGACAGGGTGCCCTACAATGAGCAGTTCTTC CASSGDRVPYNEQFF
. TRBJ1-1 TRBD1 TRBV9 TGTGCCAGCAGCCCGCCACAGGGGTTGAGCGCTGAAGCTTTCTTT CASSPPQGLSAEAFF
many TRBJ1-4 . TRBV7-2 TGTGCCAGCAGCTTAGAGTCGAGGACAACCAATGAAAAACTGTTTTTT CASSLESRTTNEKLFF